The 13 T cell receptor beta chains below were found in one sample sequenced in a study of T cells in Graves' hyperthyroidism and ophthalmopathy. Amplified TCR beta CDR3 regions came from RNA transcripts. The HTBI primer set drove a first-round RT-PCR of the TCR CDR3. Using its own MiXCR run on the multiplex PCR reads, TCRdb lists one record per CDR3 protein. The repertoire has around 450,000 distinct CDR3 sequences, 15% to 18% of them found once; the top ten carry around 7%. Sequencing input: blood. The receptor set was obtained from a woman aged 18 to 35 with Graves' hyperthyroidism.

This clonotype was seen repeatedly, ten times or more. The chain joins TRBV2 to TRBJ2-1; either TRBD1 or TRBD2 may fit D (6 bases each). The V end was cut by 4 bases, the J end by 4 bases, with 14 bases between. From germline, CDR1 is SNHLY and CDR2 FYNNEI. The CDR3 loop spans 15 amino acids. The CDR3 DNA reads TGTGCCAGCAGTGGGGGGGCTAGCGCGTACAATGAGCAGTTCTTC. Its protein is CASSGGASAYNEQFF. The whole variable domain, remainder taken from reference TRBV2 and TRBJ2-1, is EPEVTQTPSHQVTQMGQEVILRCVPISNHLYFYWYRQILGQKVEFLVSFYNNEISEKSEIFDDQFSVERPDGSNFTLKIRSTKLEDSAMYFCASSGGASAYNEQFFGPGTRLTVL.

There are many counts of this clonotype. This chain connects TRBV27 to TRBJ2-1; TRBD2 agrees at 12 bases. CDR1 is MNHEY and CDR2 is SMNVEV in the germline V gene (reference sequence). With 5 bases clipped from V and 4 bases from J, the junction kept 6 bases outside the gene matches. There are 16 residues in the CDR3. This CDR3 is CASSPGTSGPYNEQFF. The CDR3 region has the DNA TGTGCCAGCAGTCCGGGGACTAGCGGGCCGTACAATGAGCAGTTCTTC.

This clonotype was recorded many times. This chain connects TRBV11-1 to TRBJ1-1, with D possibly TRBD1 on 5 matching bases. The CDR3 length is 13 residues. Trimming shortened V by 3 bases and J by 1 base, and 6 bases separated the two germline ends. Per the germline V gene, CDR1 is SGHAT and CDR2 is FQDESV (reference sequence). CDR3 residues: CASSFDRNTEAFF. The CDR3 DNA sequence: TGTGCCAGCAGCTTCGACAGGAACACTGAAGCTTTCTTT.

This clonotype was counted many times. The chain couples TRBV19 to TRBJ2-2; possibly TRBD1 for D (7 bases). The CDR3 is 15 amino acids. In germline, CDR1 is LNHDA, CDR2 SQIVND (reference sequence). The ends were cut back, 4 bases at V and 3 bases at J, with 12 bases in the middle. The CDR3 bases are TGTGCCAGTAGTAAGGGCAGGGGGGACACCGGGGAGCTGTTTTTT. This encodes CASSKGRGDTGELFF.

This clonotype has a count of ten or more. The V call is TRBV6-1, the J call TRBJ2-5; 8 bases map to TRBD2. This CDR3 spans 15 amino acids. The germline CDR1 and CDR2 sequences are MNHNS and SASEGT. V lost 4 bases to trimming and J lost 1 base; unmatched junction nucleotides: 5. CDR3 in DNA: TGTGCCAGCAGTGGGAGCGGGAGTGTCCAAGAGACCCAGTACTTC. Amino acid sequence: CASSGSGSVQETQYF.

This clonotype was seen ten or more times. The chain links TRBV18 to TRBJ2-1; 10 bases map to TRBD1. V lost 2 bases to trimming and J lost 4 bases; unmatched junction nucleotides: 11. The CDR3 covers 18 residues. The V gene's germline CDR1 is KGHSH and CDR2 LQKENI. The CDR3 sequence is CASSPSAPGTGVYNEQFF. CDR3 DNA: TGTGCCAGCTCACCATCAGCCCCCGGGACAGGGGTGTACAATGAGCAGTTCTTC. Variable domain in full (rest from reference TRBV18 and TRBJ2-1): NAGVMQNPRHLVRRRGQEARLRCSPMKGHSHVYWYRQLPEEGLKFMVYLQKENIIDESGMPKERFSAEFPKEGPSILRIQQVVRGDSAAYFCASSPSAPGTGVYNEQFFGPGTRLTVL.

This clonotype was observed at least ten times. The gene calls are TRBV5-6 and TRBJ1-5; TRBD1 aligns across 9 bases. Trimming cost V 3 bases and J 6 bases; bases outside gene matches: 13. The V gene's germline CDR1 is SGHDT and CDR2 YYEEEE. The CDR3 is 17 amino acids. For the CDR3, the DNA is TGTGCCAGCAGCTCCCCCCGGGACAGGGCTCGTAGTCAGCCCCAGCATTTT. Translated: CASSSPRDRARSQPQHF.

This clonotype came up a few times. The V and J genes are TRBV10-3 and TRBJ2-1, with 15 bases lining up with TRBD2. The CDR3 has 17 residues. The V segment lost 4 bases and the J segment 9 bases; nucleotides outside the gene matches: 10. Germline V CDR1 and CDR2: ENHRY, SYGVKD. For the CDR3, the DNA is TGTGCCATCAGTGGGGGACTAGCGGGGGGCCTTATCCGTGAGCAGTTCTTC. It translates to CAISGGLAGGLIREQFF.

This clonotype was observed at least ten times. The V gene is TRBV2, the J gene TRBJ1-3, with D unresolved. Trimming cost V 3 bases and J 3 bases, with 18 bases left between them. The CDR3 is 17 amino acids. The germline gives CDR1 SNHLY, CDR2 FYNNEI. DNA for the CDR3: TGTGCCAGCAGTGATCCTGTCAATCCACGACATGGAAACACCATATATTTT. This gives the protein CASSDPVNPRHGNTIYF. The complete variable domain, with remaining parts taken from reference TRBV2 and TRBJ1-3, reads EPEVTQTPSHQVTQMGQEVILRCVPISNHLYFYWYRQILGQKVEFLVSFYNNEISEKSEIFDDQFSVERPDGSNFTLKIRSTKLEDSAMYFCASSDPVNPRHGNTIYFGEGSWLTVV.

This clonotype was found a few times. The junction and the germline gene differ at one end; a read error may be behind it. The V gene is TRBV20-1, the J gene TRBJ2-3; 8 bases match TRBD2. Germline loops: CDR1 DFQATT, CDR2 SNEGSKA (reference sequence). The CDR3 loop spans 13 amino acids. This CDR3 is CGARSAGGDTQYF. As DNA, the CDR3 is TGCGGTGCTAGGAGTGCGGGGGGAGATACGCAGTATTTT.

The chain links TRBV13 to TRBJ2-1; maybe TRBD2 (6 bases). V lost 6 bases, J lost 5 bases, and 23 bases lay in between. The CDR3 runs 17 residues. Per the germline V gene, CDR1 is PRHDT and CDR2 is FYEKMQ (reference sequence). CDR3 nucleotide sequence: TGTGCCAGCAGTTTATGGGGGACTCGATCCACACACAATGAGCAGTTCTTC. Amino acids: CASSLWGTRSTHNEQFF.

This clonotype was detected ten times or more. V and J are TRBV20-1 and TRBJ2-5, with D perhaps matching TRBD1 or TRBD2 (5 bases each). The CDR3 loop spans 14 amino acids. Deletions cut 5 bases from V and 6 bases from J, with 19 bases between. In germline, CDR1 is DFQATT, CDR2 SNEGSKA (reference sequence). CDR3 in amino acids: CSAEGILPIKTQYF. In nucleotides, the CDR3 is TGCAGTGCTGAGGGGATCCTCCCGATAAAGACCCAGTACTTC.

Many counts were recorded for this clonotype. This chain uses TRBV28 with TRBJ2-5; D not resolved. Per germline, CDR1 MDHEN and CDR2 SYDVKM. The V and J ends lost 7 bases and 3 bases respectively, with 9 bases between them. CDR3 length equals 12 residues. For the CDR3, the DNA is TGTGCCAGCATGGGCGGTAAAGAGACCCAGTACTTC. This translates into CASMGGKETQYF.